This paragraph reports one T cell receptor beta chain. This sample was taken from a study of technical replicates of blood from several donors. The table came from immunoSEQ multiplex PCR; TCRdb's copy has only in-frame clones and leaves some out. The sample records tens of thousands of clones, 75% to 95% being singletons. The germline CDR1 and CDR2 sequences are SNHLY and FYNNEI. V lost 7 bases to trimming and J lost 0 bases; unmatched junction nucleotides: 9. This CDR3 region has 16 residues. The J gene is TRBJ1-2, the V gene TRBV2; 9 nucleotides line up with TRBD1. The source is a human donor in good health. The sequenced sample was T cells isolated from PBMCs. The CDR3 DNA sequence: TGTGCCAGCACAACGGGACAGGGTAGAGCTAACTATGGCTACACCTTC. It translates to CASTTGQGRANYGYTF.